Described below is a single T cell receptor (beta chain) sequence and its context. The data stem from a study of T cell changes during pregnancy in multiple sclerosis. Sequencing was performed with immunoSEQ multiplex PCR; in TCRdb, only in-frame clones are kept and a portion is missing. The repertoire consists of roughly 100,000 clones, with 90% occurring once and the leading ten covering around 0.78%. The CDR3 has 13 amino acids. CDR1 and CDR2 from the germline V gene are LGHNA and YSLEER. V was pared by 3 bases and J by 3 bases, with 6 bases between. The sequence was collected from a female donor in good health, enrolled as a control in a pregnancy study. The rearrangement joins TRBV4-3 to TRBJ2-1; the D gene is possibly TRBD2 (5 bases). Sequenced material: peripheral blood, taken in the second trimester of pregnancy. The CDR3 sequence: CASSHSGYNEQFF. The CDR3 DNA is TGCGCCAGCAGCCACAGCGGCTACAATGAGCAGTTCTTC.